A selection of T cell receptor beta chains follows, all from one sample in a study of Graves' ophthalmopathy and Graves' hyperthyroidism. A single record per CDR3 protein comes from TCRdb applying MiXCR to the multiplex PCR reads. The repertoire consists of hundreds of thousands of distinct CDR3 sequences, with about a fifth occurring once and the leading ten covering roughly 6.9%. The sample comprised peripheral blood. Source of these receptors: a young woman with stable Graves' hyperthyroidism. Some clones in this sample may be carry-over from other donors' samples. Each CDR3 is given with its conserved first and last residue. The D gene is left open where the match is weak. Size tells how often a clone was seen (once, few, many) or the class of an expanded clone, and some rows leave it out.

J gene: TRBJ2-5
V gene: TRBV15
D gene: TRBD1
clone size: .
CDR3 protein: CATSRDAGTGRETQYF
CDR3 DNA: TGTGCCACCAGCAGAGATGCCGGGACAGGGAGGGAGACCCAGTACTTC

J gene: TRBJ1-5
V gene: TRBV10-3
D gene: .
clone size: many
CDR3 protein: CAISADNQPQHF
CDR3 DNA: TGTGCCATCAGTGCGGACAATCAGCCCCAGCATTTT

J gene: TRBJ2-2
V gene: TRBV11-2
D gene: .
clone size: few
CDR3 protein: CASPVSGAPRKLFF
CDR3 DNA: TGTGCCAGCCCCGTTTCGGGGGCGCCGAGGAAGCTGTTTTTT

J gene: TRBJ2-2
V gene: TRBV4-1
D gene: .
clone size: .
CDR3 protein: CASSHPDVGAGELFF
CDR3 DNA: TGCGCCAGCAGCCACCCGGACGTAGGCGCCGGGGAGCTGTTTTTT

J gene: TRBJ1-5
V gene: TRBV28
D gene: .
clone size: few
CDR3 protein: CATILGGNQPQHF
CDR3 DNA: TGTGCCACCATACTGGGGGGCAATCAGCCCCAGCATTTT

J gene: TRBJ1-2
V gene: TRBV7-9
D gene: .
clone size: .
CDR3 protein: CASSFPGTSMGYTF
CDR3 DNA: TGTGCCAGCAGCTTCCCAGGAACCTCTATGGGCTACACCTTC

J gene: TRBJ1-1
V gene: TRBV12-3/TRBV12-4
D gene: .
clone size: .
CDR3 protein: CASFPPIFGEAFF
CDR3 DNA: TGTGCCAGCTTCCCCCCCATTTTTGGTGAAGCTTTCTTT

J gene: TRBJ1-1
V gene: TRBV30
D gene: .
clone size: .
CDR3 protein: CAWRRATNTEAFF
CDR3 DNA: TGTGCCTGGAGGCGGGCGACGAACACTGAAGCTTTCTTT

J gene: TRBJ2-7
V gene: TRBV6-1
D gene: .
clone size: few
CDR3 protein: CASRSTSSEQYF
CDR3 DNA: TGTGCCAGCAGGTCCACTAGCTCCGAGCAGTACTTC

J gene: TRBJ1-6
V gene: TRBV5-1
D gene: TRBD1
clone size: many
CDR3 protein: CASSRQGQGIDSPLHF
CDR3 DNA: TGCGCCAGCAGCCGGCAGGGACAGGGGATCGATTCACCCCTCCACTTT

J gene: TRBJ1-2
V gene: TRBV6-1
D gene: .
clone size: many
CDR3 protein: CASSERDANYGYTF
CDR3 DNA: TGTGCCAGCAGTGAAAGGGACGCTAACTATGGCTACACCTTC

J gene: TRBJ2-2
V gene: TRBV20-1
D gene: .
clone size: many
CDR3 protein: CSVDSRRNTGELFF
CDR3 DNA: TGCAGTGTCGACAGCCGTCGAAACACCGGGGAGCTGTTTTTT

J gene: TRBJ1-1
V gene: TRBV20-1
D gene: TRBD1
clone size: many
CDR3 protein: CSAGTGGTEAFF
CDR3 DNA: TGCAGTGCTGGGACAGGGGGCACTGAAGCTTTCTTT

J gene: TRBJ1-2
V gene: TRBV6-1
D gene: .
clone size: .
CDR3 protein: CASSETEGPNYGYTF
CDR3 DNA: TGTGCCAGCAGTGAAACCGAGGGACCTAACTATGGCTACACCTTC

J gene: TRBJ1-6
V gene: TRBV30
D gene: .
clone size: .
CDR3 protein: CAWSVGGNNSPLHF
CDR3 DNA: TGTGCCTGGAGTGTGGGGGGGAATAATTCACCCCTCCACTTT

J gene: TRBJ2-7
V gene: TRBV27
D gene: .
clone size: many
CDR3 protein: CASTLRSGAEQYF
CDR3 DNA: TGTGCCAGCACCCTCCGGTCAGGCGCCGAGCAGTACTTC

J gene: TRBJ1-5
V gene: TRBV12-5
D gene: .
clone size: .
CDR3 protein: CASGIARNNQPQHF
CDR3 DNA: TGTGCTAGTGGCATCGCGCGGAACAATCAGCCCCAGCATTTT

J gene: TRBJ1-1
V gene: TRBV19
D gene: .
clone size: many
CDR3 protein: CASTIRRATLNTEAFF
CDR3 DNA: TGTGCCAGTACCATCCGTAGGGCAACATTGAACACTGAAGCTTTCTTT

J gene: TRBJ2-7
V gene: TRBV4-1
D gene: .
clone size: many
CDR3 protein: CASSQITRNEQYF
CDR3 DNA: TGCGCCAGCAGCCAGATCACCCGGAACGAGCAGTACTTC

J gene: TRBJ2-2
V gene: TRBV5-1
D gene: .
clone size: .
CDR3 protein: CASSDGGLAFTGELFF
CDR3 DNA: TGCGCCAGCAGTGACGGGGGCTTAGCTTTCACCGGGGAGCTGTTTTTT

J gene: TRBJ2-5
V gene: TRBV24-1
D gene: TRBD2
clone size: few
CDR3 protein: CATSDPGTSGKQETQDF
CDR3 DNA: TGTGCCACCAGTGATCCGGGGACTAGCGGGAAACAAGAGACCCAGGACTTC

J gene: TRBJ2-5
V gene: TRBV6-5
D gene: TRBD2
clone size: once
CDR3 protein: CASSFGLGRVAGIETQYF
CDR3 DNA: TGTGCCAGCAGTTTCGGTCTTGGGAGGGTAGCGGGGATAGAGACCCAGTACTTC

J gene: TRBJ1-2
V gene: TRBV6-5
D gene: TRBD1
clone size: many
CDR3 protein: CASSLQTGVALYGYTF
CDR3 DNA: TGTGCCAGCAGTCTACAAACAGGGGTGGCCCTATATGGCTACACCTTC

J gene: TRBJ2-7
V gene: TRBV20-1
D gene: .
clone size: .
CDR3 protein: CSARRRGPSYEQYF
CDR3 DNA: TGCAGTGCTAGGCGTCGGGGGCCCTCCTACGAGCAGTACTTC

J gene: TRBJ1-2
V gene: TRBV2
D gene: .
clone size: many
CDR3 protein: CASRRGSYGYTF
CDR3 DNA: TGTGCCAGCAGGAGGGGTTCCTATGGCTACACCTTC

J gene: TRBJ2-5
V gene: TRBV30
D gene: .
clone size: many
CDR3 protein: CAWSVARDFQETQYF
CDR3 DNA: TGTGCCTGGAGTGTAGCCCGGGACTTTCAAGAGACCCAGTACTTC

J gene: TRBJ2-5
V gene: TRBV29-1
D gene: .
clone size: many
CDR3 protein: CSVERGSVTQYF
CDR3 DNA: TGCAGCGTTGAAAGAGGAAGCGTGACCCAGTACTTC

J gene: TRBJ2-7
V gene: TRBV7-2
D gene: .
clone size: many
CDR3 protein: CASSRGRDYEQYF
CDR3 DNA: TGTGCCAGCAGCCGAGGACGGGACTACGAGCAGTACTTC

J gene: TRBJ1-1
V gene: TRBV6-2/TRBV6-3
D gene: .
clone size: .
CDR3 protein: CASSYWAGNTEAFF
CDR3 DNA: TGTGCCAGCAGTTATTGGGCAGGGAATACTGAAGCTTTCTTT

J gene: TRBJ1-1
V gene: TRBV2
D gene: .
clone size: many
CDR3 protein: CASSESDTKNTEAFF
CDR3 DNA: TGTGCCAGCAGTGAATCGGACACAAAGAACACTGAAGCTTTCTTT

J gene: TRBJ1-5
V gene: TRBV10-3
D gene: .
clone size: .
CDR3 protein: CAISPARINQPQHF
CDR3 DNA: TGTGCCATCAGCCCCGCCAGGATCAATCAGCCCCAGCATTTT

J gene: TRBJ2-5
V gene: TRBV30
D gene: .
clone size: many
CDR3 protein: CAWESSQETQYF
CDR3 DNA: TGTGCCTGGGAGAGCTCTCAAGAGACCCAGTACTTC

J gene: TRBJ1-6
V gene: TRBV3-1
D gene: TRBD1
clone size: few
CDR3 protein: CASSQDYRTGSNSPLHF
CDR3 DNA: TGTGCCAGCAGCCAAGATTATCGGACAGGAAGTAATTCACCCCTCCACTTT

J gene: TRBJ2-7
V gene: TRBV28
D gene: TRBD1
clone size: many
CDR3 protein: CASRGPGTGLYEQYF
CDR3 DNA: TGTGCCAGCAGGGGGCCCGGGACAGGGCTCTACGAGCAGTACTTC

J gene: TRBJ1-1
V gene: TRBV29-1
D gene: TRBD1
clone size: .
CDR3 protein: CSVLGRGRRGDEAFF
CDR3 DNA: TGCAGCGTTCTCGGCAGGGGGCGGCGAGGGGATGAAGCTTTCTTT

J gene: TRBJ2-7
V gene: TRBV19
D gene: TRBD2
clone size: .
CDR3 protein: CASSAGTSGRVYEQYF
CDR3 DNA: TGTGCCAGTAGCGCCGGGACTAGCGGGAGGGTATACGAGCAGTACTTC

J gene: TRBJ1-2
V gene: TRBV7-2
D gene: .
clone size: .
CDR3 protein: CASSPGIGNYGYTF
CDR3 DNA: TGTGCCAGCAGCCCCGGAATTGGGAACTATGGCTACACCTTC

J gene: TRBJ2-7
V gene: TRBV19
D gene: TRBD1
clone size: few
CDR3 protein: CASSMSSGTAYEQYF
CDR3 DNA: TGTGCCAGTAGTATGAGTTCGGGGACAGCCTACGAGCAGTACTTC

J gene: TRBJ1-2
V gene: TRBV20-1
D gene: .
clone size: many
CDR3 protein: CSARDPREYGYTF
CDR3 DNA: TGCAGTGCTAGAGATCCCAGGGAGTATGGCTACACCTTC

J gene: TRBJ2-5
V gene: TRBV5-6
D gene: .
clone size: few
CDR3 protein: CASSWRGDGPKETQYF
CDR3 DNA: TGTGCCAGCAGCTGGCGGGGAGATGGCCCGAAAGAGACCCAGTACTTC

J gene: TRBJ2-5
V gene: TRBV13
D gene: .
clone size: many
CDR3 protein: CASSLDGARKETQYF
CDR3 DNA: TGTGCCAGCAGCTTAGATGGGGCGAGGAAAGAGACCCAGTACTTC

J gene: TRBJ2-5
V gene: TRBV12-3/TRBV12-4
D gene: .
clone size: many
CDR3 protein: CASCRVEETQYF
CDR3 DNA: TGTGCCAGCTGCAGGGTGGAGGAGACCCAGTACTTC

J gene: TRBJ2-1
V gene: TRBV7-2
D gene: .
clone size: many
CDR3 protein: CASSPGFRQFF
CDR3 DNA: TGTGCCAGCAGTCCAGGGTTTCGGCAGTTCTTC

J gene: TRBJ1-2
V gene: TRBV4-1
D gene: .
clone size: many
CDR3 protein: CASSQDRLAGEGYTF
CDR3 DNA: TGCGCCAGCAGCCAAGATAGGTTGGCAGGGGAAGGCTACACCTTC

J gene: TRBJ2-7
V gene: TRBV2
D gene: .
clone size: many
CDR3 protein: CASLRAYEQYF
CDR3 DNA: TGTGCCAGCCTTAGGGCCTACGAGCAGTACTTC

J gene: TRBJ1-1
V gene: TRBV5-1
D gene: .
clone size: .
CDR3 protein: CASSLEGPMNTEAFF
CDR3 DNA: TGCGCCAGCAGCTTGGAGGGGCCCATGAACACTGAAGCTTTCTTT

J gene: TRBJ2-5
V gene: TRBV9
D gene: .
clone size: .
CDR3 protein: CASSGGQRQETQYF
CDR3 DNA: TGTGCCAGCAGCGGAGGACAGAGACAAGAGACCCAGTACTTC

J gene: TRBJ1-1
V gene: TRBV20-1
D gene: .
clone size: few
CDR3 protein: CSARDYRGMNTEAFF
CDR3 DNA: TGCAGTGCTAGAGATTATCGGGGAATGAACACTGAAGCTTTCTTT

J gene: TRBJ2-6
V gene: TRBV11-2
D gene: TRBD1
clone size: .
CDR3 protein: CASSTRDRVSYTGANVLTF
CDR3 DNA: TGTGCCAGCAGTACCCGGGACAGGGTATCCTATACGGGGGCCAACGTCCTGACTTTC

J gene: TRBJ2-7
V gene: TRBV20-1
D gene: .
clone size: many
CDR3 protein: CSASPTDYEQYF
CDR3 DNA: TGCAGTGCTAGCCCCACAGATTACGAGCAGTACTTC

J gene: TRBJ2-7
V gene: TRBV27
D gene: .
clone size: many
CDR3 protein: CASARVTYEQYF
CDR3 DNA: TGTGCCAGCGCCAGGGTTACCTACGAGCAGTACTTC

J gene: TRBJ2-7
V gene: TRBV6-2/TRBV6-3
D gene: .
clone size: .
CDR3 protein: CASGSTSYEQYF
CDR3 DNA: TGTGCCAGTGGGTCGACTTCCTACGAGCAGTACTTC

J gene: TRBJ2-7
V gene: TRBV5-1
D gene: TRBD1
clone size: many
CDR3 protein: CASRGDGTGGVGRSYEQYF
CDR3 DNA: TGCGCCAGCAGAGGGGATGGGACAGGGGGCGTCGGTCGATCCTACGAGCAGTACTTC

J gene: TRBJ1-5
V gene: TRBV12-3/TRBV12-4
D gene: .
clone size: .
CDR3 protein: CASTLSPGSSNQPQHF
CDR3 DNA: TGTGCCAGCACCCTCTCCCCCGGCTCCAGCAATCAGCCCCAGCATTTT

J gene: TRBJ2-2
V gene: TRBV5-1
D gene: TRBD1
clone size: many
CDR3 protein: CASSLAGTVSTGELFF
CDR3 DNA: TGCGCCAGCAGCTTGGCCGGGACAGTGAGCACCGGGGAGCTGTTTTTT

J gene: TRBJ1-2
V gene: TRBV10-3
D gene: TRBD1
clone size: many
CDR3 protein: CAINPRGPTNYGYTF
CDR3 DNA: TGTGCCATCAACCCCAGGGGGCCGACTAACTATGGCTACACCTTC

J gene: TRBJ2-4
V gene: TRBV4-2
D gene: TRBD2
clone size: few
CDR3 protein: CASSQDGTSALAKNIQYF
CDR3 DNA: TGTGCCAGCAGCCAGGATGGGACTAGCGCTTTAGCCAAAAACATTCAGTACTTC